What follows are 10 T cell receptor beta chains derived from one specimen sequenced in a study of vaccination and CD4 T cells after COVID-19. The treatment is: roughly 11-day PBMC culture with coronavirus spike peptide pools or control peptides (ViraFEST assay). Cultured CD4+ T-cell DNA underwent Oncomine TCR Beta short-read sequencing. TCRdb fed the PCR reads into MiXCR, producing one record per CDR3 protein. This sample carries about 20,000 distinct CDR3 sequences, 40% to 50% of them seen once, and the ten largest clones take 20% to 30%. These receptors' antigens are unknown. Sequenced here: CD4+ T cells from blood, cultured in vitro, sampled before SARS-CoV-2 vaccination. The receptors come from a human donor who had recovered from COVID-19.

This clonotype was counted between two and nine times. CDR3 bases: TGTGCCAGCAGCTTAGGGCTGGACCCCACTGAAGCTTTCTTT. Amino acids: CASSLGLDPTEAFF. The J gene is TRBJ1-1, the V gene TRBV7-9; the D is unclear. Trimming cost V 1 base and J 4 bases, with 10 bases left between them. This CDR3 contains 14 residues. Germline V lookup: CDR1 SEHNR, CDR2 FQNEAQ (reference sequence). The variable domain in full, with the rest retrieved from reference TRBV7-9 and TRBJ1-1, is DTGVSQNPRHKITKRGQNVTFRCDPISEHNRLYWYRQTLGQGPEFLTYFQNEAQLEKSRLLSDRFSAERPKGSFSTLEIQRTEQGDSAMYLCASSLGLDPTEAFFGQGTRLTVV.

This sequence joins TRBV4-2 and TRBJ2-5, with D maybe TRBD1 (6 bases). The V gene's germline CDR1 is LGHNA and CDR2 YNFKEQ. Trimming stripped 0 bases from V and 5 bases from J, with 16 bases between. The CDR3 length is 16 residues. The CDR3 loop reads CASSQDELRGSETQYF. The CDR3 coding sequence is TGTGCCAGCAGCCAAGATGAGCTCAGGGGCTCCGAGACCCAGTACTTC.

V is TRBV28 and J is TRBJ1-5, with D tentatively TRBD1 (6 bases). CDR3 length: 16 residues. The germline gives CDR1 MDHEN, CDR2 SYDVKM. Deletions cut 10 bases from V and 4 bases from J, with 23 bases between. CDR3 DNA: TGTGCCACCACTTCTCCAACAGGGATGGGGAATCAGCCCCAGCATTTT. Protein product: CATTSPTGMGNQPQHF.

The chain couples TRBV6-5 to TRBJ1-1; maybe TRBD1 (5 bases). CDR1 and CDR2 (germline): MNHEY, SVGAGI. V was trimmed by 0 bases and J by 6 bases, leaving 8 bases between them. This CDR3 spans 13 amino acids. The CDR3 spells CASSYSGGSEAFF. CDR3 bases: TGTGCCAGCAGTTACTCGGGGGGATCTGAAGCTTTCTTT.

This clonotype showed up just a few times. This chain uses TRBV11-2 with TRBJ2-7; 8 bases are shared with TRBD2. Germline V gene lookup returns CDR1 SGHAT and CDR2 FQNNGV. J lost 2 bases, V lost 5 bases, and 11 bases had no gene match. The CDR3 runs 16 residues. CDR3 amino acids: CASSPGLREATYEQYF. In DNA, the CDR3 is TGTGCCAGCAGCCCTGGTCTGCGGGAGGCCACCTACGAGCAGTACTTC.

This chain links TRBV20-1 with TRBJ2-3, with 8 nucleotides matching TRBD2. Germline CDR1 is DFQATT and CDR2 is SNEGSKA (reference sequence). CDR3 size: 15 residues. J was trimmed by 2 bases and V by 6 bases; bases with no gene match: 10. CDR3: CSARTTSAYTDTQYF. DNA of the CDR3: TGCAGTGCGAGGACGACTAGCGCCTACACAGATACGCAGTATTTT.

This clonotype appeared a few times. The chain couples TRBV6-8 to TRBJ1-2, with 7 positions matching TRBD1. J gave up 0 bases and V 1 base, and 8 bases lay outside the gene matches. The CDR3 length is 17 residues. From germline, CDR1 is MNHGY and CDR2 SAAAGT. CDR3 sequence reads: CASSYYRRTGTNYGYTF. For the CDR3, the DNA is TGTGCCAGCAGTTACTATCGTAGGACAGGAACTAACTATGGCTACACCTTC.

This sequence joins TRBV6-1 and TRBJ2-7; D possibly matches TRBD1 or TRBD2 (5 bases each). Between the trimmed V and J ends, which lost 8 bases and 2 bases, there was a span of 13 bases. CDR1 is MNHNS and CDR2 is SASEGT in the germline V gene. The CDR3 is 13 amino acids. CDR3 in DNA: TGTGCCAGCGCGAGGGGCCATCCCTACGAGCAGTACTTC. It encodes CASARGHPYEQYF.

The chain combines TRBV20-1 with TRBJ1-5, with a weak D call TRBD1 (6 bases). V was pared by 5 bases and J by 3 bases, with 17 bases between. Germline CDR1 DFQATT, CDR2 SNEGSKA (reference sequence). The CDR3 sequence is 15 residues long. CDR3 residues: CSALGTGYDNQPQHF. CDR3 DNA sequence: TGCAGTGCTTTGGGAACAGGGTATGACAATCAGCCCCAGCATTTT.

Only a few counts were recorded for this clonotype. The chain carries TRBV12-3 or TRBV12-4 and TRBJ1-2; D remains unclear. The CDR3 is 11 amino acids. Trimming removed 3 bases at V and 14 bases at J, with 13 bases between. The CDR3 is CASSFATLVTF. CDR3 nucleotides: TGTGCCAGCAGTTTCGCCACTTTGGTTACCTTC.